Below are 27 T cell receptor beta chains sequenced from a single sample in a study of cytomegalovirus exposure and HLA in healthy donors. The study ran its PCR with 60 Vbeta and 13 Jbeta primers. Clones were sequenced by immunoSEQ multiplex PCR, and TCRdb holds only the in-frame ones, with some missing. The profile shows around 120,000 clones, approximately 80% of them singletons. Sequenced input: PBMCs. These TCRs come from a man aged 25-40 years in good health and CMV-seronegative.

The CDR3 protein is CASSVRTGDGNTIYF. In DNA form, the CDR3 reads TGTGCCAGCAGCGTCAGGACAGGGGACGGAAACACCATATATTTT. The genes are TRBV9 and TRBJ1-3; 9 bases fit TRBD1. The CDR3 consists of 15 residues. With V trimmed by 2 bases and J by 4 bases, 4 bases remained unmatched. From germline, CDR1 is SGDLS and CDR2 YYNGEE.

This sequence joins TRBV28 and TRBJ2-1; TRBD2 matches 9 bases. Germline values: CDR1 MDHEN, CDR2 SYDVKM. V lost 3 bases to trimming and J lost 6 bases; unmatched junction nucleotides: 6. This CDR3 is 15 amino acids long. CDR3 in amino acids: CASSFSGGGLNEQFF. CDR3 nucleotides: TGTGCCAGCAGTTTTAGCGGGGGTGGGCTCAATGAGCAGTTCTTC.

V is TRBV29-1 and J is TRBJ1-2; tentative D call: TRBD1 (6 bases). Germline loops: CDR1 SQVTM, CDR2 ANQGSEA. The CDR3 extends over 13 amino acids. Trimming removed 3 bases from V and 0 bases from J, with 8 bases in between. CDR3 sequence: CSVDRGTNYGYTF. CDR3 bases: TGCAGCGTTGACAGGGGAACTAACTATGGCTACACCTTC.

The chain uses TRBV6-5 and TRBJ2-1, with 9 bases aligning to TRBD2. Trimming took 0 bases from V and 3 from J; bases not matched to a gene: 3. This CDR3 comprises 16 residues. CDR1 and CDR2 from the germline V gene are MNHEY and SVGAGI. CDR3 amino acids: CASSYSSSGNYNEQFF. The CDR3 nucleotides read TGTGCCAGCAGTTACTCTTCTAGCGGGAACTACAATGAGCAGTTCTTC.

The J gene is TRBJ2-2, the V gene TRBV7-9, with D possibly being TRBD1 (5 bases). The V end was cut by 5 bases, the J end by 0 bases, with 19 bases between. Germline values: CDR1 SEHNR, CDR2 FQNEAQ (reference sequence). CDR3 length: 18 amino acids. The CDR3 is CASSGIPPGQPNTGELFF. Here the CDR3 DNA reads TGTGCCAGCAGCGGGATCCCCCCAGGGCAGCCGAACACCGGGGAGCTGTTTTTT.

The chain couples TRBV5-1 to TRBJ2-7; 11 positions agree with TRBD2. The CDR3 is 16 residues long. CDR1 SGHRS and CDR2 YFSETQ come from the germline V gene. The ends lost 4 bases at V and 3 bases at J; junction bases unmatched: 9. Written as DNA, the CDR3 is TGCGCCAGCAGCCTAGCGGGAGGCTCTAAGGGCTACGAGCAGTACTTC. It is translated as CASSLAGGSKGYEQYF.

The J gene is TRBJ2-1, the V gene TRBV2; 8 bases line up with TRBD2. CDR3 size: 14 residues. Per the germline V gene, CDR1 is SNHLY and CDR2 is FYNNEI. J was trimmed by 6 bases and V by 9 bases; bases with no gene match: 10. The CDR3 DNA follows: TGTGCCAGTACACGGCTAGCGGGTTCCAATGAGCAGTTCTTC. Translated, it gives CASTRLAGSNEQFF.

The CDR3 protein is CASSYSDPIRGYEQYF. The CDR3 bases are TGTGCCAGCAGTTACTCGGACCCCATCAGGGGCTACGAGCAGTACTTC. The chain has TRBV6-5 and TRBJ2-7; TRBD1 is a possible D gene (6 bases). V lost 0 bases, J lost 3 bases, and 15 bases lay in between. In germline, CDR1 is MNHEY, CDR2 SVGAGI. The CDR3 contains 16 residues.

The DNA of the CDR3 is TGTGCCACCAGCAGACAGACGGGACAGTACCAAGAGACCCAGTACTTC. This sequence encodes CATSRQTGQYQETQYF. The chain recombines TRBV15 with TRBJ2-5, with 7 bases identical to TRBD1. Germline CDR1 is LNHNV and CDR2 is YYDKDF (reference sequence). Losses at the gene ends were 2 bases for V and 0 bases for J; bases not matched to a gene: 6. This CDR3 is 16 amino acids long.

The chain links TRBV14 to TRBJ1-5, with D possibly TRBD1 on 5 matching bases. CDR1 and CDR2 from the germline V gene are SGHDN and FVKESK. V dropped 7 bases and J dropped 5 bases, with 21 bases sitting between them. CDR3 length equals 16 residues. As DNA, the CDR3 is TGTGCCAGCAAGGGCCCCGGGGGAGGGGAATATCAGCCCCAGCATTTT. Residues: CASKGPGGGEYQPQHF.

This chain uses TRBV5-1 with TRBJ2-7; TRBD1 might be the D (6 bases). Germline assignment: CDR1 SGHRS and CDR2 YFSETQ. Trimming stripped 0 bases from V and 4 bases from J, with 17 bases between. The length of the CDR3 is 16 residues. This CDR3 reads CASSLAVGPGTYEQYF. DNA of the CDR3: TGCGCCAGCAGCTTGGCCGTAGGACCAGGGACATACGAGCAGTACTTC.

This clone occurred a few times. The chain is built from TRBV7-9 and TRBJ1-1; D perhaps matches TRBD1 (5 bases). V was pared by 5 bases and J by 1 base, with 14 bases between. Germline V CDR1 and CDR2: SEHNR, FQNEAQ (reference sequence). This CDR3 has 15 amino acids. The CDR3 bases are TGTGCCAGCAGCCTCCTAGAAGGGGCGAACACTGAAGCTTTCTTT. It codes for CASSLLEGANTEAFF.

This clone has just one count. V usage is TRBV19 and J usage is TRBJ1-2; 10 bases agree with TRBD1. The CDR3 is 15 residues long. V lost 5 bases to trimming and J lost 5 bases; unmatched junction nucleotides: 8. Germline values: CDR1 LNHDA, CDR2 SQIVND (reference sequence). The CDR3 protein is CASSPSGTGEYGYTF. DNA of the CDR3: TGTGCCAGTAGTCCCTCGGGGACAGGGGAGTATGGCTACACCTTC.

V is TRBV7-8 and J is TRBJ2-7, with 13 bases lining up with TRBD2. This CDR3 is 16 amino acids long. Per the germline V gene, CDR1 is SGHVS and CDR2 is FQNEAQ. The V segment lost 2 bases and the J segment 0 bases; nucleotides outside the gene matches: 1. The DNA of the CDR3 is TGTGCCAGCAGCTTAAGGACTAGCGGGGGCTCCTACGAGCAGTACTTC. It specifies CASSLRTSGGSYEQYF.

This chain uses TRBV7-9 with TRBJ2-7; D is perhaps TRBD2 (5 bases). V was pared by 4 bases and J by 2 bases, with 12 bases between. CDR1 is SEHNR, CDR2 FQNEAQ, per germline (reference sequence). The CDR3 spans 14 residues. The chain's CDR3 is CASSSWTGTYEQYF. CDR3 DNA: TGTGCCAGCAGCTCATGGACGGGGACCTACGAGCAGTACTTC.

The rearrangement uses TRBV4-2 and TRBJ1-2, with D hard to call. The CDR3 length is 16 residues. CDR1 and CDR2 from the germline V gene are LGHNA and YNFKEQ. Deletions cut 0 bases from V and 1 base from J, with 12 bases between. The CDR3 sequence is CASSQDRRPGNYGYTF. Written as DNA, the CDR3 is TGTGCCAGCAGCCAAGATAGGCGGCCCGGTAACTATGGCTACACCTTC.

V is TRBV5-1 and J is TRBJ2-7; 11 positions agree with TRBD2. V shed 2 bases and J 4 bases; nucleotides not matched to a gene: 5. The CDR3 covers 15 residues. CDR1 and CDR2 from the germline V gene are SGHRS and YFSETQ. The CDR3 bases are TGCGCCAGCAGCTTTTCTAGCGGGAGGTCTTACGAGCAGTACTTC. Translating it yields CASSFSSGRSYEQYF.

The chain employs TRBV19 and TRBJ2-1; no firm D call. V was shortened by 3 bases and J by 5 bases, with 11 bases between the two germline ends. Germline V lookup: CDR1 LNHDA, CDR2 SQIVND (reference sequence). The CDR3 has 14 amino acids. CDR3 coding DNA: TGTGCCAGTAGTATTTGGGCAGTCAACAATGAGCAGTTCTTC. This codes for CASSIWAVNNEQFF.

In its sample, this clone was seen a few times. The chain carries TRBV7-9 and TRBJ2-7; 11 bases agree with TRBD1. The CDR3 sequence is 14 residues long. Germline loops: CDR1 SEHNR, CDR2 FQNEAQ (reference sequence). Trimming took 5 bases from V and 4 from J; bases not matched to a gene: 4. CDR3 region: CASSVGTGGYEQYF. In DNA, the CDR3 is TGTGCCAGCAGCGTCGGGACAGGGGGATACGAGCAGTACTTC.

The chain recombines TRBV5-6 with TRBJ2-5, with D perhaps matching TRBD1 (6 bases). With the DNA end fitting TRBJ2-7 better, the J assignment may be wrong. Per germline, CDR1 SGHDT and CDR2 YYEEEE. The CDR3 loop spans 14 amino acids. In nucleotides, the CDR3 is TGTGCCAGCAGCCCCGGACAGAGCTCCTACGAGCAGTACTTC. Residues: CASSPGQSSYEQYF.

The V and J genes are TRBV18 and TRBJ1-5; D uncertain. Trimming removed 3 bases at V and 2 bases at J, with 11 bases between. The CDR3 contains 15 residues. Germline values: CDR1 KGHSH, CDR2 LQKENI. In nucleotides, the CDR3 is TGTGCCAGCTCACCCTCGGGTCATGGCAATCAGCCCCAGCATTTT. Translating gives CASSPSGHGNQPQHF.

The gene calls are TRBV6-5 and TRBJ2-7; possibly TRBD2 for D (6 bases). V was trimmed by 6 bases and J by 7 bases, leaving 22 bases between them. This CDR3 is 15 amino acids long. Germline V gives CDR1 MNHEY, CDR2 SVGAGI. Here the CDR3 reads CASSLTSSIPEEQYF. CDR3 DNA: TGTGCCAGCAGCTTAACTAGCTCTATTCCGGAGGAGCAGTACTTC.

This chain connects TRBV28 to TRBJ2-3; 8 bases align to TRBD2. CDR1 is MDHEN, CDR2 SYDVKM, per germline. V was clipped by 6 bases and J by 8 bases; unmatched bases: 19. This CDR3 comprises 17 residues. CDR3: CASSRRFERENSSTQYF. The CDR3 DNA reads as TGTGCCAGCAGCCGAAGGTTCGAGCGGGAGAACTCCTCTACGCAGTATTTT.

The chain is built from TRBV9 and TRBJ2-1; D perhaps matches TRBD2 (5 bases). V lost 3 bases and J lost 8, with 12 bases in between. The CDR3 length is 13 residues. The germline V gene has CDR1 SGDLS and CDR2 YYNGEE. CDR3 sequence reads: CASSGTVKYEQFF. In DNA, the CDR3 is TGTGCCAGCAGCGGGACTGTTAAATATGAGCAGTTCTTC.

The rearrangement links TRBV4-3 to TRBJ2-7, with 7 bases aligning to TRBD2. CDR1 and CDR2 (germline): LGHNA, YSLEER. CDR3 length: 14 residues. Trimming cost V 0 bases and J 9 bases; bases outside gene matches: 8. CDR3 nucleotides: TGCGCCAGCAGCCAAGAACGGGACTACTTAATGCAGTACTTC. Residues: CASSQERDYLMQYF.

The genes are TRBV7-3 and TRBJ2-3; 7 bases are shared with TRBD1. The CDR3 has 14 residues. J was trimmed by 8 bases and V by 5 bases; bases with no gene match: 10. Germline assignment: CDR1 SGHTA and CDR2 FQGTGA. CDR3 sequence reads: CASSDQGGFGTQYF. The CDR3 region has the DNA TGTGCCAGCAGCGACCAAGGGGGCTTCGGTACGCAGTATTTT. The complete variable domain, with remaining parts taken from reference TRBV7-3 and TRBJ2-3, reads GAGVSQTPSNKVTEKGKYVELRCDPISGHTALYWYRQSLGQGPEFLIYFQGTGAADDSGLPNDRFFAVRPEGSVSTLKIQRTERGDSAVYLCASSDQGGFGTQYFGPGTRLTVL.

In the case of this clone: A read error may produce the germline difference seen at one junction end. This chain uses TRBV7-2 with TRBJ1-5, with D hard to call. Germline loops: CDR1 SGHTA, CDR2 FQGNSA. The CDR3 contains 13 residues. Here the CDR3 DNA reads TGTGCCAGCAGCCCTAATAGCAATCAGCCCCAGAATTTT. Translation: CASSPNSNQPQNF. Variable domain in full (rest from reference TRBV7-2 and TRBJ1-5): GAGVSQSPSNKVTEKGKDVELRCDPISGHTALYWYRQSLGQGLEFLIYFQGNSAPDKSGLPSDRFSAERTGGSVSTLTIQRTQQEDSAVYLCASSPNSNQPQNFGDGTRLSIL.